This is a list of T cell receptor beta chains from one sample in a study of cytomegalovirus exposure and HLA in healthy donors. Data came from immunoSEQ multiplex PCR; TCRdb stores just in-frame clones and leaves some out. The sample gives 120,000 or so clones, roughly 89% of which show up once; around 1.1% is in the top ten. What was sequenced was PBMCs. Source of these receptors: a woman between 18 and 29 years old in good health and CMV-seronegative. CDR3s include the opening cysteine and the closing phenylalanine or tryptophan. D genes are given only for firm matches. A clone size is listed for some rows: how often the clone was seen (once, few, many), or a class if it is expanded.

V: TRBV29-1; size: .; D: .; J: TRBJ2-1; CDR3: CSSRDGSYNEQFF; DNA: TGCAGCTCCCGGGATGGCTCCTACAATGAGCAGTTCTTC
V: TRBV7-8; size: .; D: .; J: TRBJ2-2; CDR3: CASSQQGWNTGELFF; DNA: TGTGCCAGCAGCCAGCAGGGCTGGAACACCGGGGAGCTGTTTTTT
V: TRBV15; size: .; D: TRBD2; J: TRBJ2-7; CDR3: CATSRETSGAYEQYF; DNA: TGTGCCACCAGCAGAGAAACTAGCGGAGCCTACGAGCAGTACTTC
V: TRBV11-2; size: .; D: .; J: TRBJ2-7; CDR3: CASSLVGGGYEQYF; DNA: TGTGCCAGCAGCTTAGTAGGGGGGGGTTACGAGCAGTACTTC
V: TRBV4-3; size: .; D: .; J: TRBJ1-2; CDR3: CASSQDSQGTGYTF; DNA: TGCGCCAGCAGCCAAGATTCCCAGGGGACGGGCTACACCTTC
V: TRBV6-4; size: many; D: TRBD2; J: TRBJ2-1; CDR3: CASSDGRENNEQFF; DNA: TGTGCCAGCAGTGACGGGAGGGAGAACAATGAGCAGTTCTTC
V: TRBV6-1; size: .; D: .; J: TRBJ2-7; CDR3: CASSEGRVFEQYF; DNA: TGTGCCAGCAGTGAGGGTCGGGTTTTTGAGCAGTACTTC
V: TRBV5-1; size: .; D: TRBD1; J: TRBJ2-5; CDR3: CASSSGQGGVETQYF; DNA: TGCGCCAGCAGCTCGGGACAGGGAGGTGTCGAGACCCAGTACTTC
V: TRBV27; size: .; D: TRBD2; J: TRBJ2-1; CDR3: CASSFSSLAGRAGNEQFF; DNA: TGTGCCAGCAGTTTTTCCTCGTTGGCGGGGAGGGCCGGGAATGAGCAGTTCTTC
V: TRBV5-1; size: .; D: .; J: TRBJ2-2; CDR3: CASSPDVRVPGELFF; DNA: TGCGCCAGCTCACCGGATGTCAGGGTCCCCGGGGAGCTGTTTTTT
V: TRBV28; size: .; D: .; J: TRBJ2-7; CDR3: CASSLGAGIVYEQYF; DNA: TGTGCCAGCAGTCTAGGGGCAGGTATCGTCTACGAGCAGTACTTC
V: TRBV7-6; size: .; D: TRBD1; J: TRBJ1-1; CDR3: CASSSDRGPNTEAFF; DNA: TGTGCCAGCAGCTCGGACAGGGGGCCCAACACTGAAGCTTTCTTT
V: TRBV9; size: .; D: .; J: TRBJ1-5; CDR3: CASSPGQGINQPQHF; DNA: TGTGCCAGCAGCCCTGGCCAGGGTATCAATCAGCCCCAGCATTTT
V: TRBV28; size: .; D: TRBD1; J: TRBJ1-1; CDR3: CASSLSRTGITEAFF; DNA: TGTGCCAGCAGTTTATCGAGGACAGGGATCACTGAAGCTTTCTTT
V: TRBV27; size: .; D: TRBD1; J: TRBJ2-2; CDR3: CASSLEGTGVTGELFF; DNA: TGTGCCAGCAGTTTGGAGGGGACAGGGGTAACCGGGGAGCTGTTTTTT
V: TRBV28; size: .; D: .; J: TRBJ2-7; CDR3: CASSTGFYEQYF; DNA: TGTGCCAGCAGTACAGGGTTCTACGAGCAGTACTTC
V: TRBV10-2; size: .; D: TRBD2; J: TRBJ2-1; CDR3: CASSERAGPSGNNEQFF; DNA: TGCGCCAGCAGTGAACGGGCGGGGCCTAGCGGGAACAATGAGCAGTTCTTC
V: TRBV6-6; size: .; D: .; J: TRBJ2-5; CDR3: CASEHPAAGRQETQYF; DNA: TGTGCCAGCGAACACCCCGCGGCGGGGAGGCAAGAGACCCAGTACTTC
V: TRBV19; size: once; D: .; J: TRBJ2-6; CDR3: CASETGSGANVLTF; DNA: TGTGCCAGCGAAACAGGCTCTGGGGCCAACGTCCTGACTTTC
V: TRBV5-1; size: .; D: .; J: TRBJ2-2; CDR3: CASSLAWGGDTGELFF; DNA: TGCGCCAGCAGCTTGGCTTGGGGCGGCGACACCGGGGAGCTGTTTTTT
V: TRBV19; size: few; D: TRBD1; J: TRBJ1-1; CDR3: CASRLGQGEAFF; DNA: TGTGCCAGTAGACTCGGACAGGGCGAAGCTTTCTTT
V: TRBV28; size: .; D: .; J: TRBJ1-1; CDR3: CASSLPIANRNTEAFF; DNA: TGTGCCAGCAGTTTACCCATCGCGAACCGAAACACTGAAGCTTTCTTT
V: TRBV7-8; size: .; D: .; J: TRBJ1-2; CDR3: CASSLRGGDGYTF; DNA: TGTGCCAGCAGCTTAAGGGGAGGGGATGGCTACACCTTC
V: TRBV28; size: .; D: .; J: TRBJ1-2; CDR3: CASSLPNTIGGYTF; DNA: TGTGCCAGCAGTTTGCCAAACACCATCGGGGGCTACACCTTC
V: TRBV18; size: .; D: TRBD1; J: TRBJ2-7; CDR3: CASSPGTGVYEQYF; DNA: TGTGCCAGCTCCCCGGGGACAGGGGTCTACGAGCAGTACTTC
V: TRBV6-5; size: .; D: .; J: TRBJ2-3; CDR3: CASSYGWGDTDTQYF; DNA: TGTGCCAGCAGTTATGGGTGGGGGGATACAGATACGCAGTATTTT
V: TRBV30; size: .; D: TRBD1; J: TRBJ1-5; CDR3: CAWSYGTGGQPQHF; DNA: TGTGCCTGGAGCTATGGGACAGGGGGTCAGCCCCAGCATTTT
V: TRBV29-1; size: once; D: .; J: TRBJ2-1; CDR3: CSWGDSSYNEQFF; DNA: TGCAGCTGGGGGGACAGCTCCTACAATGAGCAGTTCTTC
V: TRBV7-2; size: .; D: .; J: TRBJ1-3; CDR3: CASSLSSGANSGNTIYF; DNA: TGTGCCAGCAGCTTGAGCTCAGGGGCCAACTCTGGAAACACCATATATTTT
V: TRBV7-2; size: .; D: TRBD1; J: TRBJ2-7; CDR3: CASRLQGARYEQYF; DNA: TGTGCCAGCAGGTTACAGGGGGCGAGGTACGAGCAGTACTTC
V: TRBV11-2; size: .; D: .; J: TRBJ1-1; CDR3: CASSYQGSNTEAFF; DNA: TGTGCCAGCAGCTATCAGGGATCGAACACTGAAGCTTTCTTT
V: TRBV4-3; size: .; D: TRBD2; J: TRBJ2-3; CDR3: CASSQDSGGAADTQYF; DNA: TGCGCCAGCAGCCAAGATAGCGGGGGAGCAGCAGATACGCAGTATTTT
V: TRBV29-1; size: .; D: TRBD1; J: TRBJ1-2; CDR3: CSVEEGRGRLYTF; DNA: TGCAGCGTTGAAGAGGGCAGGGGGAGGTTGTACACCTTC
V: TRBV19; size: .; D: TRBD2; J: TRBJ2-2; CDR3: CASRNGLANTGELFF; DNA: TGTGCCAGTAGGAACGGACTAGCGAACACCGGGGAGCTGTTTTTT
V: TRBV28; size: .; D: TRBD2; J: TRBJ2-2; CDR3: CASITAGGVGELFF; DNA: TGTGCCAGCATAACAGCGGGAGGGGTCGGGGAGCTGTTTTTT
V: TRBV2; size: few; D: .; J: TRBJ1-5; CDR3: CASSRDFVNQPQHF; DNA: TGTGCCAGCAGTCGGGACTTCGTCAATCAGCCCCAGCATTTT
V: TRBV5-1; size: .; D: TRBD2; J: TRBJ2-7; CDR3: CASSISGAYEQYF; DNA: TGCGCCAGCAGCATTAGCGGGGCCTACGAGCAGTACTTC
V: TRBV6-5; size: once; D: .; J: TRBJ2-1; CDR3: CASSYDGGSSYNEQFF; DNA: TGTGCCAGCAGTTACGACGGGGGAAGCTCCTACAATGAGCAGTTCTTC
V: TRBV11-2; size: .; D: .; J: TRBJ2-3; CDR3: CASTRTGLGGMDTQYF; DNA: TGTGCCAGCACCAGGACTGGATTAGGTGGGATGGATACGCAGTATTTT
V: TRBV10-3; size: .; D: .; J: TRBJ2-5; CDR3: CATAGSTQTQYF; DNA: TGTGCCACCGCGGGTAGCACGCAGACCCAGTACTTC
V: TRBV6-5; size: .; D: .; J: TRBJ2-3; CDR3: CASSYGADTDTQYF; DNA: TGTGCCAGCAGTTACGGGGCAGACACAGATACGCAGTATTTT
V: TRBV5-4; size: few; D: TRBD2; J: TRBJ2-3; CDR3: CASSPGTSGRVAQYF; DNA: TGTGCCAGCAGCCCGGGGACTAGCGGGAGGGTCGCGCAGTATTTT
V: TRBV23-1; size: .; D: TRBD2; J: TRBJ2-3; CDR3: CASNRLSGRGTDTQYF; DNA: TGCGCCAGCAACAGACTTAGCGGGAGAGGCACAGATACGCAGTATTTT
V: TRBV5-8; size: .; D: TRBD2; J: TRBJ2-7; CDR3: CASRWGGSSYEQYF; DNA: TGTGCCAGCAGATGGGGCGGGAGCTCCTACGAGCAGTACTTC
V: TRBV29-1; size: .; D: TRBD2; J: TRBJ2-1; CDR3: CSADDSGNLNEQFF; DNA: TGCAGCGCTGACGATAGCGGGAATTTGAATGAGCAGTTCTTC
V: TRBV18; size: .; D: .; J: TRBJ1-3; CDR3: CASSPRQTPGNTIYF; DNA: TGTGCCAGCTCACCTCGACAGACCCCCGGAAACACCATATATTTT
V: TRBV15; size: once; D: TRBD1; J: TRBJ1-4; CDR3: CATSTIRQGLYEKLFF; DNA: TGTGCCACCAGCACCATCAGACAGGGCTTGTATGAAAAACTGTTTTTT
V: TRBV10-2; size: few; D: .; J: TRBJ2-3; CDR3: CASGGYLSTDTQYF; DNA: TGCGCCAGCGGAGGCTACCTTAGCACAGATACGCAGTATTTT
V: TRBV13; size: .; D: .; J: TRBJ2-5; CDR3: CASSPQGTWQYF; DNA: TGTGCCAGCAGCCCACAGGGGACTTGGCAGTACTTC
V: TRBV6-5; size: few; D: TRBD1; J: TRBJ1-3; CDR3: CASRAGGGNTIYF; DNA: TGTGCCAGCAGAGCAGGGGGTGGAAACACCATATATTTT
V: TRBV30; size: .; D: .; J: TRBJ1-2; CDR3: CAWSVSYGYTF; DNA: TGTGCCTGGAGTGTATCTTATGGCTACACCTTC
V: TRBV5-1; size: once; D: TRBD2; J: TRBJ2-1; CDR3: CASSLPAGGEEQFF; DNA: TGCGCCAGCAGCTTACCAGCGGGGGGAGAGGAGCAGTTCTTC
V: TRBV28; size: few; D: .; J: TRBJ2-7; CDR3: CASLAGSYEQYF; DNA: TGTGCCAGCCTGGCAGGGTCCTACGAGCAGTACTTC
V: TRBV4-2; size: .; D: TRBD2; J: TRBJ2-5; CDR3: CASSQGLAGQETQYF; DNA: TGTGCCAGCAGCCAAGGACTAGCGGGCCAAGAGACCCAGTACTTC
V: TRBV21-1; size: .; D: .; J: TRBJ1-6; CDR3: CASSKGQLNSPLHF; DNA: TGTGCCAGCAGCAAGGGACAGCTTAATTCACCCCTCCACTTT
V: TRBV4-3; size: .; D: TRBD2; J: TRBJ2-3; CDR3: CASSQDRDYPTDTQYF; DNA: TGCGCCAGCAGCCAAGATCGGGACTACCCTACAGATACGCAGTATTTT
V: TRBV6-1; size: .; D: .; J: TRBJ1-5; CDR3: CASSEGRVYNQPQHF; DNA: TGTGCCAGCAGTGAAGGCCGGGTTTACAATCAGCCCCAGCATTTT
V: TRBV27; size: .; D: TRBD2; J: TRBJ2-7; CDR3: CASTGGLAGVGEQYF; DNA: TGTGCCAGCACTGGGGGACTAGCGGGAGTCGGCGAGCAGTACTTC
V: TRBV6-5; size: .; D: .; J: TRBJ1-1; CDR3: CASMPVMNTEAFF; DNA: TGTGCCAGCATGCCAGTCATGAACACTGAAGCTTTCTTT
V: TRBV9; size: .; D: TRBD1; J: TRBJ1-2; CDR3: CASSATQGAFGYTF; DNA: TGTGCCAGCAGCGCCACCCAGGGGGCTTTCGGCTACACCTTC